This T cell receptor (beta chain) was found in a study of CD8 T cells in ankylosing spondylitis. General study results and limits: Earlier work had already found some motif variants in reactive arthritis synovial fluid and blood. Seemingly distinctive of ankylosing spondylitis blood was a TCR beta motif formed by eight highly homologous variants.

TCRdb independently ran MiXCR on the 5' RACE reads; one entry per CDR3 protein. This sample has hundreds of thousands of distinct CDR3 sequences, with 10% to 15% found just once. Points on this clonotype: Its antigen remains unknown.

The CDR3 is made up of 15 amino acids. V was trimmed by 3 bases and J by 3 bases, leaving 12 bases between them. Germline V gene data show CDR1 as SGHAT and CDR2 as FQDESV (reference sequence). Input material: blood, either unsorted or a sorted T cell fraction (not recorded which). This receptor was identified in a male donor with ankylosing spondylitis. The chain couples TRBV11-1 to TRBJ2-1; a weak D match, TRBD2 (5 bases). This CDR3 reads CASSFVSGYYNEQFF. The CDR3 coding sequence is TGTGCCAGCAGCTTTGTCAGCGGATACTACAATGAGCAGTTCTTC.